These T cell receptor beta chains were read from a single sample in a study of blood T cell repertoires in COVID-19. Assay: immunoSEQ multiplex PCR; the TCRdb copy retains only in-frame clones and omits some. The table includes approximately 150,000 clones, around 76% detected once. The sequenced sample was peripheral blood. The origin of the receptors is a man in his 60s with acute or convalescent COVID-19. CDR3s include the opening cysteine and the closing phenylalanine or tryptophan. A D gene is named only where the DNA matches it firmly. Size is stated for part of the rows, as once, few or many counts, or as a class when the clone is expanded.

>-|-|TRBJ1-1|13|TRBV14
TGTGCCAGCAGCTTACAGCCGAACACTGAAGCTTTCTTT
CASSLQPNTEAFF
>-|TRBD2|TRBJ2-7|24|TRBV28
TGTGCCAGCAGTCCACCGGGCGGGGTAAGGGGGTTGACTAGCGGGAGGCCCCACTCCTACGAGCAGTACTTC
CASSPPGGVRGLTSGRPHSYEQYF
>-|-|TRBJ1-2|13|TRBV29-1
TGCAGCGTTGCTGGGGGCCGGAACTATGGCTACACCTTC
CSVAGGRNYGYTF
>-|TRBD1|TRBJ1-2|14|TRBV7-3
TGTGCCAGCAGCCCCGACAGGGGGCGTGTTGGCTACACCTTC
CASSPDRGRVGYTF
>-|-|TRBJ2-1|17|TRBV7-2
TGTGCCAGCAGCCCGATCGCTGGACTGCGGTCCTACAATGAGCAGTTCTTC
CASSPIAGLRSYNEQFF
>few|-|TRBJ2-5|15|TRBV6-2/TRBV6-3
TGTGCCAGCAGTTACCCCAGGGGCGACCAAGAGACCCAGTACTTC
CASSYPRGDQETQYF
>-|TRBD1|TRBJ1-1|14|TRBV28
TGTGCCAGCAGTATGGACAGGGGTTACACTGAAGCTTTCTTT
CASSMDRGYTEAFF
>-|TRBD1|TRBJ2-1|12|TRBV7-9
TGTGCCAGCAGCCAAGACAGGGACGAGCAGTTCTTC
CASSQDRDEQFF
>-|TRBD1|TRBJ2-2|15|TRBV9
TGTGCCAGCAGCGTAGACAGGGGGTATACCGGGGAGCTGTTTTTT
CASSVDRGYTGELFF
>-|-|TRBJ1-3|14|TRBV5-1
TGCGCCAGCAGCTTGGGTGGCATTGGAAACACCATATATTTT
CASSLGGIGNTIYF
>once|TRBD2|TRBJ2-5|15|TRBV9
TGTGCCAGCAGCGTCGCGGGAGAGGTAATTGAGACCCAGTACTTC
CASSVAGEVIETQYF
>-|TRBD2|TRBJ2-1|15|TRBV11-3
TGTGCCAGCAGCTCAAGCGGGAGCCAACGTACTGAGCAGTTCTTC
CASSSSGSQRTEQFF
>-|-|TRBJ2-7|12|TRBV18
TGTGCCAGCTCACGCGAAGTCTACGAGCAGTACTTC
CASSREVYEQYF
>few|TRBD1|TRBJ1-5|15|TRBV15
TGTGCCACCAGCAGAAACAGGGGTGGCAATCAGCCCCAGCATTTT
CATSRNRGGNQPQHF
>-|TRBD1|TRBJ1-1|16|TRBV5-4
TGTGCCAGCAGCTCTAATCGACAGGGGGGACGCACTGAAGCTTTCTTT
CASSSNRQGGRTEAFF
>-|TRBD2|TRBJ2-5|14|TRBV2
TGTGCCAGCAGTCGGACTAGCGGTCAAGAGACCCAGTACTTC
CASSRTSGQETQYF
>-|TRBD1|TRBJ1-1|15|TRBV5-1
TGCGCCAGCAGCTTGGCGGCAGGGGGAGACACTGAAGCTTTCTTT
CASSLAAGGDTEAFF
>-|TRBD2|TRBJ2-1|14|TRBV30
TGTGCCCGAGATAGCGGGCCGTCATACAATGAGCAGTTCTTC
CARDSGPSYNEQFF
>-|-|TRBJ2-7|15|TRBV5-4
TGTGCCAGCAGCTTACTAAGTGGGAGCTCCTACGAGCAGTACTTC
CASSLLSGSSYEQYF
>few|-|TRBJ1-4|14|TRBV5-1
TGCGCCAGCAGCTCCGGGTTCCGTGGGGAAAAACTGTTTTTT
CASSSGFRGEKLFF
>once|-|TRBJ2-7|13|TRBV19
TGTGCCAGTAGTATTGAGGGCCGTTTCGAGCAGTACTTC
CASSIEGRFEQYF
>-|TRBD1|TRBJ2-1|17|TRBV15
TGTGCCACCAGCAGAGACGATCCCGGGACAGGGTTTTATGAGCAGTTCTTC
CATSRDDPGTGFYEQFF
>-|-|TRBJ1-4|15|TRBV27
TGTGCCAGCAAGAGAGATGCTGCAACTAATGAAAAACTGTTTTTT
CASKRDAATNEKLFF
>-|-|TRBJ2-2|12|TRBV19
TGTGCCAGTAGTACACAGGGCGGGGAGCTGTTTTTT
CASSTQGGELFF
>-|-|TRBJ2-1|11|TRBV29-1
TGCAGCGCTAGGATGGGGGCAGAGCAGTTCTTC
CSARMGAEQFF
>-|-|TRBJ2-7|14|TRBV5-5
TGTGCCAGCAGCACACAGGGATGGGAGGGCGAGCAGTACTTC
CASSTQGWEGEQYF
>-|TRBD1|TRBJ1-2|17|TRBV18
TGTGCCAGCTCACAACAGAGCGGACAGGGCTATTTCGATGGCTACACCTTC
CASSQQSGQGYFDGYTF
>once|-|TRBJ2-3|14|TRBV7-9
TGTGCCAGCAGCTCAACTCTGGGCACAGATACGCAGTATTTT
CASSSTLGTDTQYF
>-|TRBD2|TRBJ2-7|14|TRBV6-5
TGTGCCAGCAGTATAGCGGGAGGGACCTACGAGCAGTACTTC
CASSIAGGTYEQYF
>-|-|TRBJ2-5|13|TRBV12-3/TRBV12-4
TGTGCCAGCAGTCCCGGGGGCCAAGAGACCCAGTACTTC
CASSPGGQETQYF
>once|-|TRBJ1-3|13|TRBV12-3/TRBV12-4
TGTGCCAGCAATCAGGCTCTGTGGAACACCATATATTTT
CASNQALWNTIYF
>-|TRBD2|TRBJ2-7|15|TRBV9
TGTGCCAGCAGCCCACGGACTAGCGGGAGCGTCGAGCAGTACTTC
CASSPRTSGSVEQYF
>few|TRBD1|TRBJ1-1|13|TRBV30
TGTGCCTGGAGTCAGGGGGACGGCACTGAAGCTTTCTTT
CAWSQGDGTEAFF
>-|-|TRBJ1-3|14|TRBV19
TGTGCCAGTAGTCCCCCGGGACAAGGAAACACCATATATTTT
CASSPPGQGNTIYF
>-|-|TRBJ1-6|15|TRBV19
TGTGCCAGTAACCCGGGACTCGGGGAGAATTCACCCCTCCACTTT
CASNPGLGENSPLHF
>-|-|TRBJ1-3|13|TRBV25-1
TGTGCCAGCACGGGGTGGGTGGCAAACACCATATATTTT
CASTGWVANTIYF
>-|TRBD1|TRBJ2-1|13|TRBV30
TGTGCCTGTGGGACAGGGGGGTACAATGAGCAGTTCTTC
CACGTGGYNEQFF
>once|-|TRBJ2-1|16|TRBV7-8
TGTGCCAGCAGCTTAGCTAGCGCCCAAGGGGGCAATGAGCAGTTCTTC
CASSLASAQGGNEQFF
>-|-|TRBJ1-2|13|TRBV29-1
TGCAGCGTTGAGAGTCCAGACTCCTATGGCTACACCTTC
CSVESPDSYGYTF
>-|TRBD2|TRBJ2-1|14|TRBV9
TGTGCCAGCAGCCCCCCCGCGGGAGAGGGTGAGCAGTTCTTC
CASSPPAGEGEQFF
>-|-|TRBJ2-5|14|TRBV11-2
TGTGCCAGCAGCCCCGAGGCTAGCCGACGGACCCAGTACTTC
CASSPEASRRTQYF
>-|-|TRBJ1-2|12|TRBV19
TGTGCCAGTAGTAAGACAGTCTATGGCTACACCTTC
CASSKTVYGYTF
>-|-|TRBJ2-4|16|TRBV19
TGTGCCAGTAGTATCGAGGTTAGTACGGGAGCGGACATTCAGTACTTC
CASSIEVSTGADIQYF
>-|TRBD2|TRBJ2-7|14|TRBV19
TGTGCCAGTAGTCTCCTAGCGGGCGTTGCCGAGCAGTACTTC
CASSLLAGVAEQYF
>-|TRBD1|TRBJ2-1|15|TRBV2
TGTGCCAGCAGTGCTGGGACAGCTTACTACAATGAGCAGTTCTTC
CASSAGTAYYNEQFF
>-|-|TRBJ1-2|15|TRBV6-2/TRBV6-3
TGTGCCAGCAGTTACTCGGGGACAAGACCCTATGGCTACACCTTC
CASSYSGTRPYGYTF
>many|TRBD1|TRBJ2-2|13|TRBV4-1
TGCGCCAGCAGCCTCGGGACAGGCGGGGAGCTGTTTTTT
CASSLGTGGELFF
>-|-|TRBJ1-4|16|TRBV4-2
TGTGCCAGCAGCCAAGGGGAGGGGAATCCACATGAAAAACTGTTTTTT
CASSQGEGNPHEKLFF
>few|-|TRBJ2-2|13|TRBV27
TGTGCCAGCAGTGTCCAGGGCCCCGGGGAGCTGTTTTTT
CASSVQGPGELFF
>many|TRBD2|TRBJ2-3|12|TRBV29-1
TGCAGCGTGGGACTAGCGGGAGAAGTCGAGTATTTT
CSVGLAGEVEYF
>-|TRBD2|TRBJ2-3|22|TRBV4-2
TGTGCCAGCAGCCAAGAGAGGGGGGTGAGGGCTAGCGGGAGGGGAAGGCGAGATACGCAGTATTTT
CASSQERGVRASGRGRRDTQYF
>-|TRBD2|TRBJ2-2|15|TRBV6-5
TGTGCCAGCAGGGCCCTAGCGGGAGAGGGCGGGGAGCTGTTTTTT
CASRALAGEGGELFF
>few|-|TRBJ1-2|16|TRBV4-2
TGTGCCAGCAGCCAAGATCGGGCCGGGCAGGGTGGCGGCTACACCTTC
CASSQDRAGQGGGYTF
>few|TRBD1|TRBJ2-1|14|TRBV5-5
TGTGCCAGCAGCTGGGGACAGGGGAACAATGAGCAGTTCTTC
CASSWGQGNNEQFF
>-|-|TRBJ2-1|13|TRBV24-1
TGTGCCACCAGTGATTTGCGGGGAAGTGAGCAGTTCTTC
CATSDLRGSEQFF